The text below deals with one TCR beta chain. V lost 4 bases to trimming and J lost 4 bases; unmatched junction nucleotides: 4. The CDR3 length is 14 residues. Germline CDR1 SGHNT, CDR2 YYREEE (reference sequence). This sample was taken from a study of blood T cell repertoires in COVID-19. As for the study in general: Researchers got acute and convalescent COVID-19 samples from the United States, Italy and Spain. T cells, B-cell-depleted T cells, or PBMCs supplied cDNA or gDNA.

The authors' processing: Reference gene primers were amplified, and this amplification served to estimate nucleated cell counts. The method was immunoSEQ multiplex PCR; TCRdb's version includes in-frame clones alone and lacks a portion of them. V and J calls and clone size are given by that table; D and trimming were obtained from the DNA. The sample lists 650,000 to 800,000 clones; 80% to 90% were seen once. The source material was peripheral blood. This sequence was found in a woman under 30 with acute or convalescent COVID-19. The rearrangement links TRBV5-4 to TRBJ1-3; 8 bases line up with TRBD1. The DNA for the CDR3 is TGTGCCAGCAGCCAACAGGGGGGAGGAAACACCATATATTTT. It encodes CASSQQGGGNTIYF. Full variable domain (outside the CDR3, taken from reference TRBV5-4 and TRBJ1-3): ETGVTQSPTHLIKTRGQQVTLRCSSQSGHNTVSWYQQALGQGPQFIFQYYREEENGRGNFPPRFSGLQFPNYSSELNVNALELDDSALYLCASSQQGGGNTIYFGEGSWLTVV.